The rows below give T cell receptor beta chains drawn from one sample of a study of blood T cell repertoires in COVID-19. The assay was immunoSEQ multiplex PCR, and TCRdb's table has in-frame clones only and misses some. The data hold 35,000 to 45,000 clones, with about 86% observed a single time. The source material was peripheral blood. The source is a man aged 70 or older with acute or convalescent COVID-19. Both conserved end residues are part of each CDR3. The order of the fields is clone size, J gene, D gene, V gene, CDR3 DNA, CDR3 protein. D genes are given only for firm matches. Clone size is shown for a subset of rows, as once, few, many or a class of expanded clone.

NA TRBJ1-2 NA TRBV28 TGTGCCAGCAAGGAGGGTACGGACTATGGCTACACCTTC CASKEGTDYGYTF
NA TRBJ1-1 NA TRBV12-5 TGTGCTAGTGGCGTGGGGGGGTTGAACACTGAAGCTTTCTTT CASGVGGLNTEAFF
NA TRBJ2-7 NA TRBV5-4 TGTGCCAGCAGCTCCCGGAGCTCCTACGAGCAGTACTTC CASSSRSSYEQYF
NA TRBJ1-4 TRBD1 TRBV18 TGTGCCAGCACGAAACAGGGGTCAGGCGACGAAAAACTGTTTTTT CASTKQGSGDEKLFF
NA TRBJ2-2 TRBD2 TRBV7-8 TGTGCCAGCAGCTTACTAGCGGGAGACACCGGGGAGCTGTTTTTT CASSLLAGDTGELFF
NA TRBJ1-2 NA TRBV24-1 TGTGCCATAGCCGCTGCTGAAGCTATGGTCTACACCTTC CAIAAAEAMVYTF
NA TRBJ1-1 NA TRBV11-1 TGTGCCAGCAGTCCGCTTACTGGGAACACTGAAGCTTTCTTT CASSPLTGNTEAFF
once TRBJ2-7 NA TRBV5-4 TGTGCCAGCAGCTCTGACTTGACCTACGAGCAGTACTTC CASSSDLTYEQYF
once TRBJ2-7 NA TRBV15 TGTGCCACCAGCTGGGGGCGCCTCTCCTACGAGCAGTACTTC CATSWGRLSYEQYF
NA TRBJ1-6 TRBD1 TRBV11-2 TGTGCCAGCAGCTTAGGACAGGGTTTTCATTCACCCCTCCACTTT CASSLGQGFHSPLHF
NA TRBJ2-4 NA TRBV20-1 TGCAGTGCTAGTGCTCCTTCTAGCGCGGCCAAAAACATTCAGTACTTC CSASAPSSAAKNIQYF
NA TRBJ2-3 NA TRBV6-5 TGTGCCAGCACCCCCTCTAGCACAGATACGCAGTATTTT CASTPSSTDTQYF
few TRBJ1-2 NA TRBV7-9 TGTGCCAGCAGCTTTCCGCGTAATGGCTACACCTTC CASSFPRNGYTF
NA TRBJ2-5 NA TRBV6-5 TGTGCCAGCAGCTTTCGCCAGTACCAAGAGACCCAGTACTTC CASSFRQYQETQYF
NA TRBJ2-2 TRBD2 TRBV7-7 TGTGCCAGCAGCCCCAGCGGGAGGACGAACACCGGGGAGCTGTTTTTT CASSPSGRTNTGELFF
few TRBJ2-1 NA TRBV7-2 TGTGCCAGCAGCTTATTAGCCGAGGCAGGGCATGAGCAGTTCTTC CASSLLAEAGHEQFF
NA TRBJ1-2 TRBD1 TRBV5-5 TGTGCCAGCAGCCTCGGACAGGGTGTCTATGGCTACACCTTC CASSLGQGVYGYTF
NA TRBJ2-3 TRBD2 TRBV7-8 TGTGCCAGCAGCTTTCTGATAGCGGGGGGGGCAGATACGCAGTATTTT CASSFLIAGGADTQYF
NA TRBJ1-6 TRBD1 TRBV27 TGTGCCAGCAGTTCGACAGGGAAGGCTTCACCCCTCCACTTT CASSSTGKASPLHF
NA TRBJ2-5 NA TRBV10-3 TGTGCCATCAGTGAGTCGATCGGAGTCCGGGAGACCCAGTACTTC CAISESIGVRETQYF
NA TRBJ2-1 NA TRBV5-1 TGCGCCAGCAACGGAGCGGTTGACGATGAGCAGTTCTTC CASNGAVDDEQFF
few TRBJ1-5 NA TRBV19 TGTGCCACGAAACTCCGAGGCTCTAATCAGCCCCAGCATTTT CATKLRGSNQPQHF
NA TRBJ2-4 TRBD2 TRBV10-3 TGTGCCATCAGTGGGACTAGCGGAGCGGGAGCCAAAAACATTCAGTACTTC CAISGTSGAGAKNIQYF
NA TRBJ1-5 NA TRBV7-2 TGTGCCAGCAGCCCAGACGGGAACAATCAGCCCCAGCATTTT CASSPDGNNQPQHF
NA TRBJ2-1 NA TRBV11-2 TGTGCCAGCAGCTTATCAGGGAACAATGAGCAGTTCTTC CASSLSGNNEQFF
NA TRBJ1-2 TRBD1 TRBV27 TGTGCCAGCAGTTACAGGGGCTCCGGAGGCTACACCTTC CASSYRGSGGYTF
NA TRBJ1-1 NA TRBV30 TGTGCCTGGAGTGCAGAGAGCGAGACTGAAGCTTTCTTT CAWSAESETEAFF
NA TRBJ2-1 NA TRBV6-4 TGTGCCAGCAGTGCTGGGACTTCGGGAAATGAGCAGTTCTTC CASSAGTSGNEQFF
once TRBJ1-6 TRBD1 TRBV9 TGTGCCAGCAGCGTGGGGACAGGGCTAAATTCACCCCTCCACTTT CASSVGTGLNSPLHF
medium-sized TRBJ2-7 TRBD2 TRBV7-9 TGTGCCAGCAGCTCTCCCGGGACTAGCGGCTCCTACGAGCAGTACTTC CASSSPGTSGSYEQYF
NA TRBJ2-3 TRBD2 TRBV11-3 TGTGCCAGCAGCTTGGCAGCGGGGCTCACAGATACGCAGTATTTT CASSLAAGLTDTQYF
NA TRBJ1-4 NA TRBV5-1 TGCGCCAGCAGCTTGGAGGGGTGGACTAATGAAAAACTGTTTTTT CASSLEGWTNEKLFF
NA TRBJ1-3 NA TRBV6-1 TGTGCCAGCAGCCCCCGGGACAAGGGAAACACCATATATTTT CASSPRDKGNTIYF
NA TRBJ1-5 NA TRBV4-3 TGCGCCAGCAGCCAAGATATGGGAGTCCAGCCCCAGCATTTT CASSQDMGVQPQHF
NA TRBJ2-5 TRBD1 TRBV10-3 TGTGCCGGAGGACGGGACAGGGAGGAGACCCAGTACTTC CAGGRDREETQYF
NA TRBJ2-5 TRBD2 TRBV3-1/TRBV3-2 TGTGCCAGCCGGGCGGGGGGTCAAGAGACCCAGTACTTC CASRAGGQETQYF
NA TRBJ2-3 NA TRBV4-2 TGTGCCAGCAGCCAAGAGCAAGCGGGCCCCACAGATACGCAGTATTTT CASSQEQAGPTDTQYF
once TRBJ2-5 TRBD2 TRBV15 TGTGCCACCAGCAGAGACGGGGCACCGGGGGGGGAGACCCAGTACTTC CATSRDGAPGGETQYF
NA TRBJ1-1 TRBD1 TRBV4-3 TGCGCCAGCAGCCAAGGGACAGGAACCTTTGGTCAAGCTTTCTTT CASSQGTGTFGQAFF
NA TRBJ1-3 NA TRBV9 TGTGCCAGCAGCGTGTGGGCCTCGGGAAACACCATATATTTT CASSVWASGNTIYF
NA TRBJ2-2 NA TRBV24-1 TGTGCCACCAACGACAGGCAGTACACCGGGGAGCTGTTTTTT CATNDRQYTGELFF
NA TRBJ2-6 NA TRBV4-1 TGCGCCAGCAGCCAAGTCTACTCTGGGGCCAACGTCCTGACTTTC CASSQVYSGANVLTF
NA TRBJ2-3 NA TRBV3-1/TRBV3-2 TGTGCCAGCAGCCAGATGATGGGGGCGGGCACAGATACGCAGTATTTT CASSQMMGAGTDTQYF
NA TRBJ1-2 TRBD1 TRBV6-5 TGTGCCAGCAGTTACCGTTCCGGGACAGGGGAGGGCTACACCTTC CASSYRSGTGEGYTF
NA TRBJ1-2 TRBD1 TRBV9 TGTGCCAGCAGCACGGGACAGGGGTTCCGCAGTGGCTACACCTTC CASSTGQGFRSGYTF
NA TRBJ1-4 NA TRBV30 TGTGCCTGGTGCCGACAGTCAACTAATGAAAAACTGTTTTTT CAWCRQSTNEKLFF